The 14 T cell receptor beta chains given below trace back to one sample, sequenced in a study of T cell changes during pregnancy in multiple sclerosis. TCRdb's copy holds only in-frame clones and misses some; the assay was immunoSEQ multiplex PCR. The sample holds tens of thousands of clones; almost 95% are singletons and the top ten take roughly 0.71%. This specimen was CD4+ T cells from peripheral blood mononuclear cells, taken in the third trimester of pregnancy. The receptors here all came from a female donor with multiple sclerosis, enrolled in a pregnancy study.

This clone was seen only once. The genes are TRBV19 and TRBJ1-2; no firm D call. CDR3 length: 14 amino acids. V was trimmed by 2 bases and J by 5 bases, leaving 12 bases between them. Looked up from germline, CDR1 is LNHDA and CDR2 is SQIVND (reference sequence). CDR3 bases: TGTGCCAGTAGTATAACCGGGGTCGCATATGGCTACACCTTC. This encodes CASSITGVAYGYTF.

The V gene is TRBV25-1, the J gene TRBJ2-2; 8 bases are a match to TRBD1. After removal of 5 bases from V and 3 bases from J, the junction contained 8 bases not matched to a gene. Germline assignment: CDR1 MGHDK and CDR2 SYGVNS. CDR3 length: 16 amino acids. In nucleotides, the CDR3 is TGTGCCAGCAGTCCAACCGGGACAGGAGACACCGGGGAGCTGTTTTTT. This translates into CASSPTGTGDTGELFF.

CDR3 region: CSVESPGEQFF. The CDR3 bases are TGCAGCGTTGAGAGCCCGGGTGAGCAGTTCTTC. The chain combines TRBV29-1 with TRBJ2-1; D is unclear. Trimming pared 3 bases from V and 9 bases from J, leaving 9 bases between. Looked up from germline, CDR1 is SQVTM and CDR2 is ANQGSEA. This CDR3 contains 11 residues.

J is TRBJ2-3 and V is TRBV11-2; a possible D gene is TRBD2 (6 bases). This CDR3 is built from 13 residues. CDR1 SGHAT and CDR2 FQNNGV come from the germline V gene. Trimming took 7 bases from V and 5 from J, leaving 13 bases between them. The CDR3 loop reads CASIEGGVDTQYF. For the CDR3, the DNA is TGTGCCAGCATCGAAGGAGGGGTAGATACGCAGTATTTT.

The rearrangement joins TRBV7-2 to TRBJ2-1; TRBD2 matches at 15 bases. CDR1 is SGHTA and CDR2 is FQGNSA in the germline V gene. Unmatched junction bases numbered 5, after V lost 0 bases and J lost 11 bases. This CDR3 is 16 amino acids long. DNA of the CDR3: TGTGCCAGCAGCTTAGCAATGGGGACTAGCGGGGGGAAGCAGTTCTTC. Protein product: CASSLAMGTSGGKQFF.

This sequence joins TRBV19 and TRBJ2-7, with 8 bases matching TRBD1. With V trimmed by 1 base and J by 1 base, 3 bases remained unmatched. Looked up from germline, CDR1 is LNHDA and CDR2 is SQIVND (reference sequence). The CDR3 totals 15 residues. The CDR3 spells CASSIVGQGSYEQYF. CDR3 DNA sequence: TGTGCCAGTAGTATAGTAGGACAGGGTTCCTACGAGCAGTACTTC.

The count of this clone is one. The rearrangement links TRBV7-3 to TRBJ2-1; 10 bases line up with TRBD2. The CDR3 covers 16 residues. The V gene end was trimmed by 1 base and the J gene end by 4 bases; junction bases not matched to a gene: 4. Germline V gene sequence: CDR1 SGHTA, CDR2 FQGTGA. The CDR3 DNA reads TGTGCCAGCAGCTTAATCCTAGCGGGGGAATACAATGAGCAGTTCTTC. This encodes CASSLILAGEYNEQFF.

The rearrangement joins TRBV5-4 to TRBJ2-5, with D tentatively TRBD1 (5 bases). Germline V gene lookup returns CDR1 SGHNT and CDR2 YYREEE (reference sequence). This CDR3 spans 15 amino acids. The ends were cut back, 0 bases at V and 4 bases at J, with 13 bases in the middle. The CDR3 reads CASSLAGQGGETQYF. In DNA form, the CDR3 reads TGTGCCAGCAGCTTGGCCGGGCAGGGTGGAGAGACCCAGTACTTC.

In DNA, the CDR3 is TGTGCCAGCAGTGAAGCGCTTCAGGTTAGGACCCTCCACTTT. Translated, it gives CASSEALQVRTLHF. This chain uses TRBV6-1 with TRBJ1-6; D remains unclear. Germline-derived CDR1 and CDR2 are MNHNS and SASEGT. This CDR3 is built from 14 residues. V was trimmed by 0 bases and J by 14 bases, leaving 14 bases between them.

CDR3 loop: CASSPGLAGGISYEQYF. As DNA, the CDR3 is TGCGCCAGCAGCCCGGGACTAGCGGGGGGGATCTCCTACGAGCAGTACTTC. The chain is built from TRBV5-1 and TRBJ2-7, with 16 bases matching TRBD2. V lost 4 bases to trimming and J lost 0 bases; unmatched junction nucleotides: 4. From germline, CDR1 is SGHRS and CDR2 YFSETQ. The CDR3 consists of 17 residues.

This rearrangement joins TRBV5-6 to TRBJ2-5; tentatively, D is TRBD1 (6 bases). The CDR3 contains 12 residues. V gave up 6 bases and J gave up 3 bases, with 9 bases separating them. CDR1 and CDR2 (germline): SGHDT, YYEEEE. CDR3 sequence: CASNSGEETQYF. The CDR3 DNA follows: TGTGCCAGCAACTCAGGGGAAGAGACCCAGTACTTC.

The chain recombines TRBV19 with TRBJ2-1, with 9 bases fitting TRBD2. J gave up 7 bases and V 0 bases, and 10 bases lay outside the gene matches. From germline, CDR1 is LNHDA and CDR2 SQIVND (reference sequence). The CDR3 consists of 17 residues. As DNA, the CDR3 is TGTGCCAGTAGTATAGATCGGGGCGGGGGGGCCGGGAATGAGCAGTTCTTC. This codes for CASSIDRGGGAGNEQFF. Combining the CDR3 with reference TRBV19 and TRBJ2-1 gives the whole variable domain DGGITQSPKYLFRKEGQNVTLSCEQNLNHDAMYWYRQDPGQGLRLIYYSQIVNDFQKGDIAEGYSVSREKKESFPLTVTSAQKNPTAFYLCASSIDRGGGAGNEQFFGPGTRLTVL.

V is TRBV5-4 and J is TRBJ2-1, with 7 bases lining up with TRBD2. V dropped 0 bases and J dropped 2; count of bases not matched to a gene: 5. The CDR3 has 16 residues. Germline CDR1 SGHNT, CDR2 YYREEE (reference sequence). CDR3 DNA: TGTGCCAGCAGCTTGGGCCTAGCGGTCCCCTACAATGAGCAGTTCTTC. Translating it yields CASSLGLAVPYNEQFF.

As regards this clone: A read error may account for a junction end that differs from germline. The chain joins TRBV4-1 to TRBJ2-2, with D possibly matching TRBD1 (6 bases). The CDR3 runs 17 residues. Germline lookup yields CDR1 MGHRA and CDR2 YSYEKL. CDR3 residues: CASGHPEGVPYTGELFF. The CDR3 DNA reads as TGCGCCAGCGGCCACCCCGAGGGGGTTCCTTACACCGGGGAGCTGTTTTTT.